These T cell receptor beta chains were read from a single sample in a study of shared clonotypes between healthy human individuals. Measured with immunoSEQ multiplex PCR; TCRdb has only the in-frame clones, and not every one. The table lists more than 550,000 clones, approximately 72% of them singletons, with less than 2% in the top ten. Sequencing input: memory CD4+ T cells sorted from blood. Every receptor here comes from a young woman in good health. The CDR3 runs from the conserved cysteine through the conserved F or W. D genes are given only for firm matches. Clone size is given for some rows only: seen once, a few or many times, or a class if the clone is expanded.

j_call: TRBJ2-1
clone_size: -
d_call: TRBD2
v_call: TRBV2
cdr3_nt: TGTGCCAGCAGTGAAAGGCGGCAGGGACTATACAATGAGCAGTTCTTC
cdr3_aa: CASSERRQGLYNEQFF

j_call: TRBJ2-7
clone_size: -
d_call: -
v_call: TRBV2
cdr3_nt: TGTGCCAGCAGTGACTTGGGGTACGAGCAGTACTTC
cdr3_aa: CASSDLGYEQYF

j_call: TRBJ1-2
clone_size: -
d_call: TRBD1
v_call: TRBV2
cdr3_nt: TGTGCCAGCAGTACGCAGGGGGGGAAAGGTGGCTACACCTTC
cdr3_aa: CASSTQGGKGGYTF

j_call: TRBJ1-1
clone_size: -
d_call: TRBD1
v_call: TRBV5-1
cdr3_nt: TGCGCCAGCAGCGCTACGGGACAGGGGAACACTGAAGCTTTCTTT
cdr3_aa: CASSATGQGNTEAFF

j_call: TRBJ2-6
clone_size: -
d_call: -
v_call: TRBV19
cdr3_nt: TGTGCCAGTAGTATTCTTACGGCCTCTGGGGCCAACGTCCTGACTTTC
cdr3_aa: CASSILTASGANVLTF

j_call: TRBJ2-1
clone_size: -
d_call: -
v_call: TRBV7-9
cdr3_nt: TGTGCCAGCAGCTTAGTCCTCCGGGACCGGAATTTTGTGGATGAGCAGTTCTTC
cdr3_aa: CASSLVLRDRNFVDEQFF

j_call: TRBJ1-2
clone_size: once
d_call: -
v_call: TRBV11-1
cdr3_nt: TGTGCCAGCAGCTCCGGGCCCCCTAACTATGGCTACACCTTC
cdr3_aa: CASSSGPPNYGYTF

j_call: TRBJ2-1
clone_size: -
d_call: TRBD2
v_call: TRBV11-2
cdr3_nt: TGTGCCAGCCGGTGGCGGGAGGGCGCCTACAATGAGCAGTTCTTC
cdr3_aa: CASRWREGAYNEQFF

j_call: TRBJ2-1
clone_size: -
d_call: TRBD2
v_call: TRBV5-1
cdr3_nt: TGCGCCAGCAGCGAACAGGGACTAGGGGTATGGAATGAGCAGTTCTTC
cdr3_aa: CASSEQGLGVWNEQFF

j_call: TRBJ2-2
clone_size: few
d_call: TRBD2
v_call: TRBV2
cdr3_nt: TGTGCCAGCAGTGCGGGACTAGCGGGAATCGGGGAGCTGTTTTTT
cdr3_aa: CASSAGLAGIGELFF

j_call: TRBJ1-2
clone_size: -
d_call: TRBD1
v_call: TRBV5-1
cdr3_nt: TGCGCCAGCAGCGAATTGACAGGGAAGAACATCTTC
cdr3_aa: CASSELTGKNIF

j_call: TRBJ2-2
clone_size: -
d_call: TRBD1
v_call: TRBV7-8
cdr3_nt: TGTGCCAGCAGCCCACAGGGGGGCACCGGGGAGCTGTTTTTT
cdr3_aa: CASSPQGGTGELFF

j_call: TRBJ2-5
clone_size: few
d_call: -
v_call: TRBV28
cdr3_nt: TGTGCCAGCAGTTTCTGGCAAGAGACCCAGTACTTC
cdr3_aa: CASSFWQETQYF

j_call: TRBJ1-4
clone_size: once
d_call: -
v_call: TRBV2
cdr3_nt: TGTGCCAGCAGTGAATCCTGGGGGGCGAATGAAAAACTGTTTTTT
cdr3_aa: CASSESWGANEKLFF

j_call: TRBJ1-6
clone_size: -
d_call: TRBD1
v_call: TRBV4-1
cdr3_nt: TGCGCCACCAGAGGACAGGGTAATTCACCCCTCCACTTT
cdr3_aa: CATRGQGNSPLHF

j_call: TRBJ1-3
clone_size: -
d_call: TRBD1
v_call: TRBV5-8
cdr3_nt: TGTGCCAGCAGCCGGGGACAGGGTCGATCCTCTGGAAACACCATATATTTT
cdr3_aa: CASSRGQGRSSGNTIYF

j_call: TRBJ2-1
clone_size: -
d_call: -
v_call: TRBV5-1
cdr3_nt: TGCGCCAGCAGCTTGGCCTCAGGCTCCTACAATGAGCAGTTCTTC
cdr3_aa: CASSLASGSYNEQFF

j_call: TRBJ1-3
clone_size: -
d_call: -
v_call: TRBV30
cdr3_nt: TGTGCCTGGAGTATGGGGTTTGGTGGAAACACCATATATTTT
cdr3_aa: CAWSMGFGGNTIYF

j_call: TRBJ1-1
clone_size: -
d_call: -
v_call: TRBV18
cdr3_nt: TGTGCCAGCTCACCACCGATGGCAGGGATTATGAACACTGAAGCTTTCTTT
cdr3_aa: CASSPPMAGIMNTEAFF

j_call: TRBJ1-2
clone_size: -
d_call: -
v_call: TRBV28
cdr3_nt: TGTGCCAGCCACAACCCATTCCAGGGGCTAAGGGATGGCTACACCTTC
cdr3_aa: CASHNPFQGLRDGYTF

j_call: TRBJ2-7
clone_size: -
d_call: -
v_call: TRBV25-1
cdr3_nt: TGTGCCAGCAGTGAATATCAGTTTTCGGACGAGCAGTACTTC
cdr3_aa: CASSEYQFSDEQYF

j_call: TRBJ2-3
clone_size: many
d_call: TRBD2
v_call: TRBV4-2
cdr3_nt: TGTGCCAGCAGCTTGGTCGCGGGACTAGCAGGGGATACGCAGTATTTT
cdr3_aa: CASSLVAGLAGDTQYF

j_call: TRBJ2-7
clone_size: -
d_call: TRBD2
v_call: TRBV5-5
cdr3_nt: TGTGCCAGCAGCCCATCGGGACTAGTTTACGAGCAGTACTTC
cdr3_aa: CASSPSGLVYEQYF

j_call: TRBJ1-1
clone_size: -
d_call: -
v_call: TRBV25-1
cdr3_nt: TGTGCCAGCAGTGAATACGGACAGTTGAACACTGAAGCTTTCTTT
cdr3_aa: CASSEYGQLNTEAFF

j_call: TRBJ2-4
clone_size: -
d_call: -
v_call: TRBV7-9
cdr3_nt: TGTGCCAGCAGCCCGGGGTCGGGGTCGGACATTCAGTACTTC
cdr3_aa: CASSPGSGSDIQYF

j_call: TRBJ2-3
clone_size: -
d_call: -
v_call: TRBV11-2
cdr3_nt: TGTGCCAGCAGCTTAGGTGGAGATACGCAGTATTTT
cdr3_aa: CASSLGGDTQYF

j_call: TRBJ2-1
clone_size: -
d_call: -
v_call: TRBV7-9
cdr3_nt: TGTGCCAGCAGCGGCGTTGCGGGGGCCAACTCCTACAATGAGCAGTTCTTC
cdr3_aa: CASSGVAGANSYNEQFF

j_call: TRBJ2-5
clone_size: -
d_call: -
v_call: TRBV5-1
cdr3_nt: TGCGCCAGCAGCTTTTTCCGGGGCGGGGAGACCCAGTACTTC
cdr3_aa: CASSFFRGGETQYF

j_call: TRBJ1-4
clone_size: -
d_call: TRBD1
v_call: TRBV5-1
cdr3_nt: TGCGCCAGCAGCTGGGGGACAGGGACTAATGAAAAACTGTTTTTT
cdr3_aa: CASSWGTGTNEKLFF

j_call: TRBJ2-3
clone_size: -
d_call: TRBD2
v_call: TRBV11-3
cdr3_nt: TGTGCCAGCAGCTCCGGGACTAGCGGCACCACAGATACGCAGTATTTT
cdr3_aa: CASSSGTSGTTDTQYF

j_call: TRBJ1-1
clone_size: once
d_call: TRBD1
v_call: TRBV2
cdr3_nt: TGTGCCAGCAGTTTCCGGGACAGGGGTGCTGAAGCTTTCTTT
cdr3_aa: CASSFRDRGAEAFF

j_call: TRBJ2-7
clone_size: -
d_call: TRBD1
v_call: TRBV28
cdr3_nt: TGTGCCAGCAGCTCCCTGGGGACAGGATCCTACGAGCAGTACTTC
cdr3_aa: CASSSLGTGSYEQYF

j_call: TRBJ1-2
clone_size: -
d_call: -
v_call: TRBV30
cdr3_nt: TGTGCCTGGAGTGTACCAGTCAACTATGGCTACACCTTC
cdr3_aa: CAWSVPVNYGYTF

j_call: TRBJ2-3
clone_size: few
d_call: TRBD2
v_call: TRBV5-1
cdr3_nt: TGCGCCAGCAGCTTGGAAGGACTAGAAACAGATACGCAGTATTTT
cdr3_aa: CASSLEGLETDTQYF

j_call: TRBJ2-7
clone_size: few
d_call: TRBD1
v_call: TRBV2
cdr3_nt: TGTGCCAGCATGAGCAGGGGGCGCCGGCCAGCCAGTTCCTACGAGCAGTACTTC
cdr3_aa: CASMSRGRRPASSYEQYF

j_call: TRBJ2-2
clone_size: -
d_call: TRBD2
v_call: TRBV9
cdr3_nt: TGTGCCAGCAGCAGACTAGCGGAGAACACCGGGGAGCTGTTTTTT
cdr3_aa: CASSRLAENTGELFF

j_call: TRBJ2-7
clone_size: -
d_call: -
v_call: TRBV10-3
cdr3_nt: TGTGCCATGGGGACGGCGAATGAGCAGTACTTC
cdr3_aa: CAMGTANEQYF

j_call: TRBJ1-2
clone_size: -
d_call: TRBD1
v_call: TRBV6-5
cdr3_nt: TGTGCCAGCAGTTCGGGACAGGGGGCTTTTAACTATGGCTACACCTTC
cdr3_aa: CASSSGQGAFNYGYTF

j_call: TRBJ1-5
clone_size: -
d_call: -
v_call: TRBV19
cdr3_nt: TGTGCCAGTAGCGTACAGGTTGGACAGCCCCAGCATTTT
cdr3_aa: CASSVQVGQPQHF

j_call: TRBJ1-5
clone_size: -
d_call: -
v_call: TRBV28
cdr3_nt: TGTGCCAGCAGTCCTGCGACAGTTAATCAGCCCCAGCATTTT
cdr3_aa: CASSPATVNQPQHF

j_call: TRBJ2-2
clone_size: -
d_call: TRBD1
v_call: TRBV5-1
cdr3_nt: TGCGCCAGCACCAAAACATCGGGGACAGGGAAGGCCGGGGAGCTGTTTTTT
cdr3_aa: CASTKTSGTGKAGELFF

j_call: TRBJ1-5
clone_size: -
d_call: -
v_call: TRBV19
cdr3_nt: TGTGCCAGTATGGGGACACCAAACGTCGCCCAGCATTTT
cdr3_aa: CASMGTPNVAQHF

j_call: TRBJ2-1
clone_size: -
d_call: -
v_call: TRBV7-2
cdr3_nt: TGTGCCAGCAGTCCTAACCGGGAGAAGCAGTTCTTC
cdr3_aa: CASSPNREKQFF

j_call: TRBJ2-7
clone_size: -
d_call: -
v_call: TRBV7-9
cdr3_nt: TGTGCCAGCAGCTTAGACGGCCCTCGCTCCTACGAGCAGTACTTC
cdr3_aa: CASSLDGPRSYEQYF

j_call: TRBJ1-2
clone_size: -
d_call: TRBD1
v_call: TRBV18
cdr3_nt: TGTGCCAGCTCACCATTCCGGGACAGGGGGGATGGCTACACCTTC
cdr3_aa: CASSPFRDRGDGYTF

j_call: TRBJ2-5
clone_size: few
d_call: TRBD1
v_call: TRBV25-1
cdr3_nt: TGTGCCAGCAGTGAGTGGACAGGAGAAAAAGAGACCCAGTACTTC
cdr3_aa: CASSEWTGEKETQYF